The entry below gives a single T cell receptor beta chain sequence along with its context. The sample contains more than one DNA sequence encoding this CDR3. These data originate in a study of blood T cell repertoires in COVID-19. Background on the study: Sample material is recorded as cDNA or gDNA derived from T cells, B-cell-depleted T cells, or PBMCs.

Trimming took off 5 bases at V and 3 bases at J, with 10 bases between the two ends. This CDR3 comprises 13 residues. Germline CDR1 LNHDA, CDR2 SQIVND (reference sequence). Sequenced by immunoSEQ multiplex PCR; TCRdb stores in-frame clones only, minus some. The sample includes around 19,000 clones, roughly 90% seen only once; the top ten take roughly 16%. The sequence was collected from a human donor in a cohort sampled during active COVID-19. This chain joins TRBV19 and TRBJ1-2; possibly TRBD1 for D (6 bases). The sample was peripheral blood. The DNA for the CDR3 is TGTGCCAGTAGTCGGGGGGGCGACTATGGCTACACCTTC. Encoded protein: CASSRGGDYGYTF. Supplemented by reference TRBV19 and TRBJ1-2, the full variable domain reads DGGITQSPKYLFRKEGQNVTLSCEQNLNHDAMYWYRQDPGQGLRLIYYSQIVNDFQKGDIAEGYSVSREKKESFPLTVTSAQKNPTAFYLCASSRGGDYGYTFGSGTRLTVV.